Given below is one T cell receptor beta chain in context. The data derive from a study of blood T cell repertoires in COVID-19. This table comes from immunoSEQ multiplex PCR, and its TCRdb copy is limited to in-frame clones, with some not included. The sample includes about 85,000 clones, approximately 90% of them seen just once. The sequence derives from a human donor with active COVID-19. The donor label of this sample is uncertain. Sequenced material: peripheral blood.

The CDR3 coding sequence is TGCGCCAGCAGCTATAGGACCGCGGGGACTGAAGCTTTCTTT. Translating it yields CASSYRTAGTEAFF. V usage is TRBV5-1 and J usage is TRBJ1-1, with D unresolved. This CDR3 has 14 residues. From germline, CDR1 is SGHRS and CDR2 YFSETQ. V was shortened by 3 bases and J by 5 bases, with 14 bases between the two germline ends. Full variable domain (outside the CDR3, taken from reference TRBV5-1 and TRBJ1-1): KAGVTQTPRYLIKTRGQQVTLSCSPISGHRSVSWYQQTPGQGLQFLFEYFSETQRNKGNFPGRFSGRQFSNSRSEMNVSTLELGDSALYLCASSYRTAGTEAFFGQGTRLTVV.